The 30 T cell receptor beta chains below all came from one sample that was sequenced in a study of tumor and adjacent non-tumor tissue in lung cancer. This sample's RNA came from whole unsorted tissue. The library came from three nested PCR rounds adapted from ARM-PCR protocols. TCRdb passed the multiplex PCR reads through MiXCR, listing each CDR3 protein once. The table records some 120,000 distinct CDR3 sequences, 55% to 75% of them present only once. Specimen: lung tumor tissue. These receptors came from a man younger than 45 with non-small cell lung cancer.

There are many counts of this clonotype. The chain combines TRBV12-3 or TRBV12-4 with TRBJ1-3, with TRBD1 identical over 7 bases. The trim removed 5 bases at V and 6 bases at J, leaving 7 bases unmatched. This CDR3 comprises 14 residues. The CDR3 reads CASSTTGQENTIYF. The CDR3 nucleotides are TGTGCCAGCAGTACGACAGGGCAAGAAAACACCATATATTTT.

Ten or more counts support this clonotype. V usage is TRBV24-1 and J usage is TRBJ2-3; 12 nucleotides align to TRBD2. CDR3 size: 16 residues. Germline CDR1 and CDR2: KGHDR and SFDVKD. The junction had 5 bases not matched to a gene; V was cut back by 2 bases and J by 6 bases. CDR3 residues: CATSDSTSGSSDTQYF. For the CDR3, the DNA is TGTGCCACCAGTGATTCGACTAGCGGGAGTTCGGATACGCAGTATTTT.

With respect to this clonotype: A read error is likely, as this CDR3 ends without the conserved phenylalanine or tryptophan. The V gene is TRBV20-1, the J gene TRBJ2-7, with TRBD2 as a possible D gene (5 bases). CDR3 length: 15 amino acids. From germline, CDR1 is DFQATT and CDR2 SNEGSKA (reference sequence). The CDR3 coding sequence is TGCAGTGATAGAGATCTCCGAGGGCAGCCCTACGAGCAGTACTCC. Amino acid sequence: CSDRDLRGQPYEQYS.

Points on this clonotype: This may stem from a read error, because a much larger clone lies one nucleotide away. This chain connects TRBV6-5 to TRBJ1-4; D is perhaps TRBD1 (6 bases). The CDR3 spans 17 residues. The germline V gene has CDR1 MNHEY and CDR2 SVGAGI. Deletions cut 3 bases from V and 5 bases from J, with 19 bases between. Here the CDR3 DNA reads TGTGCCAGCAGTTATCATGCATCGGGGGGGCCCAATGAAAAACTGTTTTTT. Protein product: CASSYHASGGPNEKLFF.

In this sample, this clonotype turned up once. A clone one base away is much larger, so this may be a read error. The CDR3 spells CASSPLDRSTDRQYF. The CDR3 DNA reads as TGTGCCAGCAGTCCTCTAGACAGGAGCACAGATAGGCAGTATTTT. The gene calls are TRBV6-5 and TRBJ2-3; TRBD1 is a possible D gene (6 bases). CDR3 length equals 15 residues. Germline-derived CDR1 and CDR2 are MNHEY and SVGAGI.

This clonotype has ten or more counts. V usage is TRBV6-1 and J usage is TRBJ1-5; a possible D gene is TRBD1 (6 bases). CDR1 is MNHNS, CDR2 SASEGT, per germline. V lost 5 bases, J lost 6 bases, and 20 bases lay in between. CDR3 length equals 16 residues. CDR3 residues: CASSFKMGGAFQPQHF. CDR3 DNA: TGTGCCAGCAGTTTTAAAATGGGGGGGGCTTTTCAGCCCCAGCATTTT.

This clonotype was seen a handful of times. This rearrangement joins TRBV5-1 to TRBJ2-3, with TRBD2 as a possible D gene (6 bases). The CDR3 sequence is 16 residues long. V was clipped by 4 bases and J by 0 bases, with 15 bases between them. Germline CDR1 reads SGHRS; CDR2 reads YFSETQ. In nucleotides, the CDR3 is TGCGCCAGCAGCCGGGGGACTCAGCCTAGCACAGATACGCAGTATTTT. Encoded protein: CASSRGTQPSTDTQYF.

This clonotype was counted ten times or more. The V gene is TRBV12-3 or TRBV12-4, the J gene TRBJ1-6, with D hard to call. Trimming cost V 3 bases and J 10 bases, with 19 bases left between them. This CDR3 is 16 amino acids long. CDR3 in DNA: TGTGCCAGCAGTTTCGTTTCGGGCAGGCTGAGCTCACCCCTCCACTTT. Translating it yields CASSFVSGRLSSPLHF.

This clonotype was counted ten times or more. The chain couples TRBV20-1 to TRBJ2-3; 10 nucleotides line up with TRBD2. This CDR3 spans 16 amino acids. CDR1 is DFQATT and CDR2 is SNEGSKA in the germline V gene (reference sequence). The ends lost 0 bases at V and 3 bases at J; junction bases unmatched: 6. The CDR3 region has the DNA TGCAGTGCTAGAGAGGCTAGCGGGAGAGTTACAGATACGCAGTATTTT. Encoded protein: CSAREASGRVTDTQYF.

Turning to this clonotype: The CDR3 does not close with the conserved phenylalanine or tryptophan, likely indicating a read error. The genes are TRBV12-3 or TRBV12-4 and TRBJ1-1, with D possibly being TRBD1 (6 bases). The CDR3 is 14 amino acids. CDR3 sequence reads: CASKKDRLNAEAFL. The DNA of the CDR3 is TGTGCCAGCAAAAAGGACAGATTGAACGCTGAAGCTTTCCTT.

The chain uses TRBV6-2 or TRBV6-3 and TRBJ1-1, with D uncertain. This CDR3 has 11 amino acids. The germline V gene has CDR1 MNHEY and CDR2 SVGEGT. The CDR3 spells CVTSSRGEAFF. As DNA, the CDR3 is TGTGTCACCAGTTCTCGGGGTGAAGCTTTCTTT.

As regards this clonotype: With a much larger clone just one base away, this may be a read error. The chain joins TRBV12-5 to TRBJ2-5; D remains unclear. Germline CDR1 LGHNT, CDR2 FRNRAP. The CDR3 length is 12 residues. CDR3 nucleotides: TGTGCTAGTGGTTTGGAAGGAGAGACCAAGTACTTC. It yields the protein CASGLEGETKYF.

This rearrangement joins TRBV12-3 or TRBV12-4 to TRBJ1-5; no reliable D call. V dropped 3 bases and J dropped 3 bases, with 9 bases sitting between them. This CDR3 contains 14 residues. In nucleotides, the CDR3 is TGTGCCAGCAGTTTGCGGGAGGTCAATCAGCCCCAGCATTTT. This encodes CASSLREVNQPQHF.

This clonotype was seen many times. V and J are TRBV11-2 and TRBJ2-7, with TRBD1 matching 7 bases. V trimming: 6 bases; J trimming: 0 bases; junction bases outside the gene matches: 8. CDR1 and CDR2 (germline): SGHAT, FQNNGV. The length of the CDR3 is 15 residues. The CDR3 DNA sequence: TGTGCCAGCAGTTCCGGACAGGCCAGCTCCTACGAGCAGTACTTC. Amino acid sequence: CASSSGQASSYEQYF.

On this clonotype: Since no conserved phenylalanine or tryptophan closes the CDR3, a read error is the likely cause. V gene TRBV11-2 combines with J gene TRBJ1-5; TRBD1 matches at 7 bases. J lost 4 bases, V lost 5 bases, and 8 bases had no gene match. CDR3 length: 15 amino acids. Germline assignment: CDR1 SGHAT and CDR2 FQNNGV. CDR3: CASSPGGHTNQPQHI. The CDR3 bases are TGTGCCAGCAGCCCAGGGGGGCACACTAATCAGCCCCAGCATATT.

This chain links TRBV12-3 or TRBV12-4 with TRBJ2-5; no definite D call. Trimming shortened V by 0 bases and J by 10 bases, and 12 bases separated the two germline ends. This CDR3 spans 13 amino acids. The CDR3 coding sequence is TGTGCCAGCAGTTTAGCGGACGGGCAGATCCAGTACTTC. It translates to CASSLADGQIQYF.

In this sample, this clonotype turned up many times. The CDR3 DNA follows: TGTGCCAGCAGTAAAGCCCACGGGAACACCGGGGAGCTGTTTTTT. Residues: CASSKAHGNTGELFF. The chain is built from TRBV6-6 and TRBJ2-2, with D unresolved. Per germline, CDR1 MNHNY and CDR2 SVGAGI (reference sequence). The V gene lost 5 bases and the J gene lost 1 base, with 11 bases spanning the gap. The CDR3 covers 15 residues.

As for this clonotype: No conserved phenylalanine or tryptophan ends this CDR3, so it is likely a read error. The V call is TRBV20-1, the J call TRBJ2-1, with 8 nucleotides matching TRBD2. Germline V CDR1 and CDR2: DFQATT, SNEGSKA (reference sequence). This CDR3 contains 14 residues. The CDR3 region is CSTRTAGGYNEQFY. The CDR3 DNA follows: TGCAGTACTAGAACGGCGGGAGGATACAATGAGCAGTTCTAC.

This clonotype was picked up many times. This chain connects TRBV5-4 to TRBJ2-5; D gene uncertain. CDR1 and CDR2 (germline): SGHNT, YYREEE (reference sequence). Trimming took off 5 bases at V and 1 base at J, with 18 bases between the two ends. The CDR3 spans 16 residues. The CDR3 protein is CASRLWGSGIQETQYF. DNA of the CDR3: TGTGCCAGCAGGCTGTGGGGTTCTGGGATCCAAGAGACCCAGTACTTC.

The chain has TRBV29-1 and TRBJ1-1; no definite D call. The germline gives CDR1 SQVTM, CDR2 ANQGSEA. The length of the CDR3 is 14 residues. Trimming removed 5 bases at V and 4 bases at J, with 17 bases between. For the CDR3, the DNA is TGCAGCGTTAAAGGTTCGACGGTCGGCACTGAAGCTTTCTTT. It codes for CSVKGSTVGTEAFF.

The table lists this clonotype with a count of one. The rearrangement joins TRBV6-5 to TRBJ2-2, with 10 bases lining up with TRBD1. CDR1 is MNHEY, CDR2 SVGAGI, per germline. Unmatched junction bases numbered 10, after V lost 6 bases and J lost 9 bases. This CDR3 comprises 15 residues. Here the CDR3 DNA reads TGTGCCAGCAGGAGGGACAGGGGATGGACCCGGGAGCTGTTTTTT. Protein product: CASRRDRGWTRELFF.

Comments on this clonotype: Since a much larger clone is just one base distant, this may be a read error. V gene TRBV10-3 combines with J gene TRBJ2-5; D perhaps matches TRBD1 (6 bases). In germline, CDR1 is ENHRY, CDR2 SYGVKD. The CDR3 has 15 amino acids. V lost 7 bases, J lost 5 bases, and 20 bases lay in between. The CDR3 region is CAIKSPGENWETQYF. In DNA form, the CDR3 reads TGTGCCATCAAATCCCCAGGGGAAAACTGGGAGACCCAGTACTTC.

A remark on this clonotype: A junction end diverges from the germline sequence, so it may reflect a read error. The chain joins TRBV6-1 to TRBJ1-1; D might be TRBD1 (5 bases). CDR1 and CDR2 (germline): MNHNS, SASEGT. The CDR3 spans 14 residues. The CDR3 DNA reads as TGTGTCAGCAGTGAACTGGGGACGGACGCTGAAGCTTTCTTT. Protein: CVSSELGTDAEAFF.

On this clonotype itself: The junction and the germline gene differ at one end; a read error may be behind it. The chain employs TRBV20-1 and TRBJ2-3, with D perhaps assigned TRBD1 or TRBD2 (6 bases each). CDR3 length: 13 residues. CDR1 and CDR2 (germline): DFQATT, SNEGSKA (reference sequence). CDR3 nucleotide sequence: TGCAGTGCGACACAGGGAGGCACTGATACGCAGTATTTT. This gives the protein CSATQGGTDTQYF.

Points on this clonotype: A much larger clone sits a single nucleotide away, making a read error possible. The V call is TRBV5-4, the J call TRBJ2-4, with D tentatively TRBD1 (7 bases). The CDR3 contains 13 residues. Between the trimmed V and J ends, which lost 1 base and 7 bases, there was a span of 9 bases. From germline, CDR1 is SGHNT and CDR2 YYREEE (reference sequence). CDR3: CASSLSGGNIQYF. The CDR3 nucleotides are TGTGCCAGCAGCTTGTCAGGGGGGAACATTCAGTACTTC.

A remark on this clonotype: A much larger clone sits a single nucleotide away, making a read error possible. This rearrangement joins TRBV29-1 to TRBJ1-1, with a possible D match to TRBD1 (6 bases). CDR3 size: 12 residues. Per the germline V gene, CDR1 is SQVTM and CDR2 is ANQGSEA. CDR3 region: CSAGQMNTETFF. The CDR3 DNA is TGCAGCGCCGGACAGATGAACACTGAAACTTTCTTT.

About this clonotype itself: With a much larger clone just one base away, this may be a read error. The CDR3 loop is CSVPRPTVFNEQFF. CDR3 bases: TGCAGCGTCCCGCGGCCTACGGTCTTCAATGAGCAGTTCTTC. The rearrangement uses TRBV29-1 and TRBJ2-1; D not certain. V was pared by 6 bases and J by 6 bases, with 18 bases between. Germline values: CDR1 SQVTM, CDR2 ANQGSEA. This CDR3 region has 14 residues.

Comment on this clonotype: A junction end diverges from the germline sequence, so it may reflect a read error. This sequence joins TRBV4-2 and TRBJ2-2; 9 bases line up with TRBD1. CDR3 length: 15 residues. Germline CDR1 reads LGHNA; CDR2 reads YNFKEQ. CDR3 nucleotides: TGTGCCAGAAGCCTGGGACAGGGTGGTGCCGGGGACCTGTTTTTT. This gives the protein CARSLGQGGAGDLFF.

On this clonotype: A clone one base away is much larger, so this may be a read error. This chain uses TRBV6-1 with TRBJ2-1; no firm D call. CDR1 is MNHNS, CDR2 SASEGT, per germline. The CDR3 runs to 13 residues. This chain's CDR3 is CASSEFMLARRIF. The CDR3 bases are TGTGCCAGCAGTGAATTTATGTTGGCCAGACGGATCTTC.

This clonotype appeared a few times. This chain connects TRBV4-1 to TRBJ1-1; 8 positions agree with TRBD1. J lost 5 bases, V lost 1 base, and 6 bases had no gene match. The germline gives CDR1 MGHRA, CDR2 YSYEKL. The CDR3 contains 15 residues. CDR3 protein: CASSQAPTGGTEAFF. For the CDR3, the DNA is TGCGCCAGCAGCCAAGCTCCCACAGGGGGTACTGAAGCTTTCTTT.